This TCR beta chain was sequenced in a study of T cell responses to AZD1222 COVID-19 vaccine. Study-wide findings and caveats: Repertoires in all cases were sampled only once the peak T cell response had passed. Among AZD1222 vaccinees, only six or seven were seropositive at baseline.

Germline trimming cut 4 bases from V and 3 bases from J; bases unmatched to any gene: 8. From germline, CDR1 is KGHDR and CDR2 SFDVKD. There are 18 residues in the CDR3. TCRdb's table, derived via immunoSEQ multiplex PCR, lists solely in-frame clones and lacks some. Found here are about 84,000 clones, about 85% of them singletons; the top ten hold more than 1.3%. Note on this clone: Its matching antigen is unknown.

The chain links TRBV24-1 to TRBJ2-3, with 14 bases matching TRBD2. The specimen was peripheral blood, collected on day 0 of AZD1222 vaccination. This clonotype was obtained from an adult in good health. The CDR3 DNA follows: TGTGCCACCAGTGAGGGGACTAGCGGGAGTCTTTGGACAGATACGCAGTATTTT. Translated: CATSEGTSGSLWTDTQYF.